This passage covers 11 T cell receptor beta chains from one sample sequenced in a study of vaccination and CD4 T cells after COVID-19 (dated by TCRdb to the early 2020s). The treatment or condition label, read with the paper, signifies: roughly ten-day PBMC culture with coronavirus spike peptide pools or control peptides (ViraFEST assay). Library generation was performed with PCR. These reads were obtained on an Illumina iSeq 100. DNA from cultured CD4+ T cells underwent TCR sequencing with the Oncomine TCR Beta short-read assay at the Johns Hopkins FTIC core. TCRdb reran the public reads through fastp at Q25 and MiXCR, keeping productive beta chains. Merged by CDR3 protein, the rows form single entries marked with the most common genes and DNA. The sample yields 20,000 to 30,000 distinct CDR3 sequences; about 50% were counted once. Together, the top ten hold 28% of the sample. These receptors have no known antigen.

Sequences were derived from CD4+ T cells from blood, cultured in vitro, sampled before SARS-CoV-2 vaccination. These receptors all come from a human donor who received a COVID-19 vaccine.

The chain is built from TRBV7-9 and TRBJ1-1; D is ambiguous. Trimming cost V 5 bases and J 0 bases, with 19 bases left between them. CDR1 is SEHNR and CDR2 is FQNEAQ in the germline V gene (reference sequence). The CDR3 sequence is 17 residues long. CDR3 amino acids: CASSVREGLLMNTEAFF. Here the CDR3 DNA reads TGTGCCAGCAGCGTAAGGGAGGGCCTTCTCATGAACACTGAAGCTTTCTTT.

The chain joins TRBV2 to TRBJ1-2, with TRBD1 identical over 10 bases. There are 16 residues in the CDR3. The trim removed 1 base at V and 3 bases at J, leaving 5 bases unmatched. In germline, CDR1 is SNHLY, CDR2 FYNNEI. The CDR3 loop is CASSEERQGAYYGYTF. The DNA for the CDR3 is TGTGCCAGCAGTGAAGAGAGACAGGGGGCTTACTATGGCTACACCTTC.

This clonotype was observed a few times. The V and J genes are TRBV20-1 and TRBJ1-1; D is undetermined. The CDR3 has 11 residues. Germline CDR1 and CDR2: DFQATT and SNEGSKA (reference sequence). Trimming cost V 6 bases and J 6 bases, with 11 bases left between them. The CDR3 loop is CSARSVAEAFF. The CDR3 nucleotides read TGCAGTGCCCGATCGGTGGCTGAAGCTTTCTTT.

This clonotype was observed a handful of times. The CDR3 nucleotides read TGTGCCACTGCGGACAGGTTGGGGGAGACCCAGTACTTC. Encoded protein: CATADRLGETQYF. The gene calls are TRBV15 and TRBJ2-5; 7 bases agree with TRBD1. The CDR3 length is 13 residues. Trimming took 9 bases from V and 5 from J; bases not matched to a gene: 9. Looked up from germline, CDR1 is LNHNV and CDR2 is YYDKDF (reference sequence).

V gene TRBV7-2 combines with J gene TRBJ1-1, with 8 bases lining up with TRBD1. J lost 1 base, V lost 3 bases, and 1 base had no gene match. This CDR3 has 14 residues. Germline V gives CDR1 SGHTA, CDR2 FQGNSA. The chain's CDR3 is CASSLGQENTEAFF. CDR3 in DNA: TGTGCCAGCAGCTTGGGACAGGAGAACACTGAAGCTTTCTTT.

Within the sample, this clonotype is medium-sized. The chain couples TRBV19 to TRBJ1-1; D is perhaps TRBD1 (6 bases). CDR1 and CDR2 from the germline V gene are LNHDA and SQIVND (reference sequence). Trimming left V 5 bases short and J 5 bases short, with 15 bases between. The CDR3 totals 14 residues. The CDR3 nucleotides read TGTGCCAGTAGTCAAAGGACAGTTAGGACTGAAGCTTTCTTT. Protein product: CASSQRTVRTEAFF.

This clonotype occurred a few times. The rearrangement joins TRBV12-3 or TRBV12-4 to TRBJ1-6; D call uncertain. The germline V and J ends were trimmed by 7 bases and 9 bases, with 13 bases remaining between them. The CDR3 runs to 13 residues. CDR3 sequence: CASTEARGSPLHF. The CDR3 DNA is TGTGCCAGCACCGAAGCTCGGGGTTCACCCCTCCACTTT.

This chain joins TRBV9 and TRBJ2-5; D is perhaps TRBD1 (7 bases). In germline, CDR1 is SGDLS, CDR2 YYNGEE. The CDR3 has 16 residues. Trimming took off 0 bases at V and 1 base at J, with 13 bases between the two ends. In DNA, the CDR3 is TGTGCCAGCAGCGTAGTTTCAGGGGGGCTCCAAGAGACCCAGTACTTC. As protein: CASSVVSGGLQETQYF.

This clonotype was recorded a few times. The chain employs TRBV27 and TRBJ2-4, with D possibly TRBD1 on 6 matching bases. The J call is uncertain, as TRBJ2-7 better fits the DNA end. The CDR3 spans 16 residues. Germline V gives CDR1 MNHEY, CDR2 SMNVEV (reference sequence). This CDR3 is CASSNLGDRSRDEQYF. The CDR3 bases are TGTGCCAGCTCTAATTTGGGAGACAGGTCTCGTGACGAGCAGTACTTC.

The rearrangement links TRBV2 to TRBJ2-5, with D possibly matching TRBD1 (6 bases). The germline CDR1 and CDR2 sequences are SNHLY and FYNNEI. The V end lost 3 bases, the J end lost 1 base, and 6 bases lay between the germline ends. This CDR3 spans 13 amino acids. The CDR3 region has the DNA TGTGCCAGCAGTGAGGACAGCCAAGAGACCCAGTACTTC. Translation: CASSEDSQETQYF.

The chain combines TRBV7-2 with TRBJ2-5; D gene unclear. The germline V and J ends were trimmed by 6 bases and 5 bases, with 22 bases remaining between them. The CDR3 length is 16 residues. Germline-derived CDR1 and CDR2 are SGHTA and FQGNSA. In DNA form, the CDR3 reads TGTGCCAGCAGGCGCGTCGTGGCCCTCAAAGGGGAGACCCAGTACTTC. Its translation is CASRRVVALKGETQYF.